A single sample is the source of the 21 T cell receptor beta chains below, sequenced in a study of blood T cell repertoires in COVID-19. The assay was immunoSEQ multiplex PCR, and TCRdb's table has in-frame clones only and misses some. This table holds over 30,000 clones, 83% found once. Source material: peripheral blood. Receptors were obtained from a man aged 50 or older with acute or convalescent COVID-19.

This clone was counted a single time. The CDR3, as DNA: TGTGCCTGGGGACATAAGCTAGCCAAAAACATTCAGTACTTC. Protein product: CAWGHKLAKNIQYF. The rearrangement links TRBV30 to TRBJ2-4; a possible D gene is TRBD1 (5 bases). Germline loops: CDR1 GTSNPN, CDR2 SVGIG (reference sequence). This CDR3 comprises 14 residues. V was shortened by 5 bases and J by 0 bases, with 11 bases between the two germline ends.

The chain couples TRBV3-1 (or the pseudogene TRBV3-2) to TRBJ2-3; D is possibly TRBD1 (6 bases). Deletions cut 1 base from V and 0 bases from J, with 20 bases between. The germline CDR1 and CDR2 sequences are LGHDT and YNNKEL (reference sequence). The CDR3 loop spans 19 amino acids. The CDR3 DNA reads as TGTGCCAGCAGCCAAGTCGAGGACAGCCCCATCACTAGCACAGATACGCAGTATTTT. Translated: CASSQVEDSPITSTDTQYF.

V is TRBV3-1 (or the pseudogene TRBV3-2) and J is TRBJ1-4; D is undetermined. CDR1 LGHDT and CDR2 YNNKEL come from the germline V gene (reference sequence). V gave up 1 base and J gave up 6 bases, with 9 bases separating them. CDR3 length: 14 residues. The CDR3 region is CASSQGGGYEKLFF. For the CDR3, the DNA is TGTGCCAGCAGCCAAGGAGGAGGATATGAAAAACTGTTTTTT.

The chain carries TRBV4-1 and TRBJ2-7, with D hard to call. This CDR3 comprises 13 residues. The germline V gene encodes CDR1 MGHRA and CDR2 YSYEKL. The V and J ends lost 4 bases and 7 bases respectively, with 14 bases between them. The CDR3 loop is CASSPGNGFEQYF. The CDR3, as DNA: TGCGCCAGCAGCCCCGGTAATGGTTTTGAGCAGTACTTC.

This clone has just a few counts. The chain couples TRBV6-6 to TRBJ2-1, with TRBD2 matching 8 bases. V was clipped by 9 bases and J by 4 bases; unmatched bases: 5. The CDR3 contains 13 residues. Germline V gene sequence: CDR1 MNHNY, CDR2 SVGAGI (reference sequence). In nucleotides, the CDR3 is TGTGCCAGTGCCGGGACTAGTTACAATGAGCAGTTCTTC. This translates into CASAGTSYNEQFF.

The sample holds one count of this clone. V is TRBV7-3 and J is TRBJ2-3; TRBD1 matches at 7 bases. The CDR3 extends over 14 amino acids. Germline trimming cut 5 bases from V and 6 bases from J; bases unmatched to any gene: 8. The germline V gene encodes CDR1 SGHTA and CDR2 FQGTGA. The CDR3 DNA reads TGTGCCAGCAGCCCACAGGGGCAGGGCGATACGCAGTATTTT. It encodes CASSPQGQGDTQYF.

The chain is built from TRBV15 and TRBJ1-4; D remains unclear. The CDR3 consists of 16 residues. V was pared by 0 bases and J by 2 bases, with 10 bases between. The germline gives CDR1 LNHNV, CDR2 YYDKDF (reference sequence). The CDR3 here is CATSRDFSETNEKLFF. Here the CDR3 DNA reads TGTGCCACCAGCAGAGATTTTTCGGAGACTAATGAAAAACTGTTTTTT.

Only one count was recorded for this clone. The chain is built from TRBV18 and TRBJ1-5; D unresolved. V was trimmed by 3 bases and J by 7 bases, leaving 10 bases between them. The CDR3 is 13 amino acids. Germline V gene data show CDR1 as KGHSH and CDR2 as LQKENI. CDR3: CASSPDRRQPQHF. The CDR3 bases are TGTGCCAGCTCACCGGATCGGAGGCAGCCCCAGCATTTT.

In DNA, the CDR3 is TGTGCCAGCAGCGTAGGGGACACCGGCTATGGCTACACCTTC. Its translation is CASSVGDTGYGYTF. The chain combines TRBV9 with TRBJ1-2; perhaps TRBD1 as D (6 bases). CDR1 and CDR2 from the germline V gene are SGDLS and YYNGEE. Trimming took off 0 bases at V and 4 bases at J, with 10 bases between the two ends. The CDR3 is made up of 14 amino acids.

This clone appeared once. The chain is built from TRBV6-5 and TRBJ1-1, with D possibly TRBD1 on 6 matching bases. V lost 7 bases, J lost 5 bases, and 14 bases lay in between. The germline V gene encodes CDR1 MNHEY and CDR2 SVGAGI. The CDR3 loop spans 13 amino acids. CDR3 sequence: CASNRPGETEAFF. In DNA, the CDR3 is TGTGCCAGCAATCGCCCAGGGGAGACTGAAGCTTTCTTT.

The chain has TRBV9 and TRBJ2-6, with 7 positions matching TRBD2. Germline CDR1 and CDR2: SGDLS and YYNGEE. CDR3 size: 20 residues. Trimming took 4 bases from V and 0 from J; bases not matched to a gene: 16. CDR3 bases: TGTGCCAGCAGCACCCGAGGAGGTGCGGGGGTCCTCTCTGGGGCCAACGTCCTGACTTTC. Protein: CASSTRGGAGVLSGANVLTF.

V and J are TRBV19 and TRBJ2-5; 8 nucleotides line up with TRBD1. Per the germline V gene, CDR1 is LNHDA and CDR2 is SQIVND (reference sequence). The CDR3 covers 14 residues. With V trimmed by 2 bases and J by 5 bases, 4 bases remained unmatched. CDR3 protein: CASSIQGAEETQYF. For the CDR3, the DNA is TGTGCCAGTAGTATACAGGGGGCTGAGGAGACCCAGTACTTC. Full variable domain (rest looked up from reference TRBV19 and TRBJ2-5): DGGITQSPKYLFRKEGQNVTLSCEQNLNHDAMYWYRQDPGQGLRLIYYSQIVNDFQKGDIAEGYSVSREKKESFPLTVTSAQKNPTAFYLCASSIQGAEETQYFGPGTRLLVL.

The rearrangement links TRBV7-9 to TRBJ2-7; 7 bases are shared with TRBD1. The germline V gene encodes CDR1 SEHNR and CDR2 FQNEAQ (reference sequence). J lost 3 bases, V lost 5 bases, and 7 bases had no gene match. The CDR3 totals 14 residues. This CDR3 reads CASSPWTGDYEQYF. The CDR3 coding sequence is TGTGCCAGCAGCCCATGGACAGGAGACTACGAGCAGTACTTC.

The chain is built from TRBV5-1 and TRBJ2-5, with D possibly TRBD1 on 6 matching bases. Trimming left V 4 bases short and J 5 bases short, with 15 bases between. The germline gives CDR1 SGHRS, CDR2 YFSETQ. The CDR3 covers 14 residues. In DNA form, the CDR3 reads TGCGCCAGCAGCCCTTACAGGGTTGGGGAGACCCAGTACTTC. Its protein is CASSPYRVGETQYF.

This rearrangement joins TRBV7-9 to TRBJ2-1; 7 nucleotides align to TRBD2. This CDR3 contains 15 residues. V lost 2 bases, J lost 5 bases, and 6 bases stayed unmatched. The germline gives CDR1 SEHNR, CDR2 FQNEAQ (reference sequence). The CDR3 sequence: CASSLLVSGNNEQFF. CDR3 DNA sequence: TGTGCCAGCAGCTTATTAGTCAGCGGGAACAATGAGCAGTTCTTC.

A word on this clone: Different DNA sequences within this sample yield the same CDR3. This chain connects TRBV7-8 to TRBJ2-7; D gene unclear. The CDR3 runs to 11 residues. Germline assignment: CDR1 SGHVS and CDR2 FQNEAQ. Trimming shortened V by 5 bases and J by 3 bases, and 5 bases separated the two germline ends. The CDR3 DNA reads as TGTGCCAGCAGCCCCAGCTACGAGCAGTACTTC. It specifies CASSPSYEQYF.

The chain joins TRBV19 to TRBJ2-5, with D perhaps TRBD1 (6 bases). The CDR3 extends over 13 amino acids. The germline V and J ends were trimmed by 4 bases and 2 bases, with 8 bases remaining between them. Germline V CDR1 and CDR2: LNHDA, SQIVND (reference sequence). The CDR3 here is CASSRDKQETQYF. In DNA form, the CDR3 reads TGTGCCAGTAGTAGGGACAAGCAAGAGACCCAGTACTTC.

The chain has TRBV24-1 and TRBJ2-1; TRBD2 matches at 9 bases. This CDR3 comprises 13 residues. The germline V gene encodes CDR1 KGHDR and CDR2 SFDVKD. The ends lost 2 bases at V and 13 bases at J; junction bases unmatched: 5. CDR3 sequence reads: CATSDSFGTSQFF. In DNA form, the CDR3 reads TGTGCCACCAGTGATTCTTTCGGGACTAGCCAGTTCTTC.

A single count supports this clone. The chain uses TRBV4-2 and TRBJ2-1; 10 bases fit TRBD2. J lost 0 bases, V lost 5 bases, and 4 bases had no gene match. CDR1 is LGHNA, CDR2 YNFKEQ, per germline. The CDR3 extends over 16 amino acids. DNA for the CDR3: TGTGCCAGCAGCTACTCTAGCGGGAGCTCCTACAATGAGCAGTTCTTC. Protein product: CASSYSSGSSYNEQFF.

CDR3 sequence (DNA): TGTGCCAGCAGCTTGACAGGGAAAGATGGCTACACCTTC. Encoded protein: CASSLTGKDGYTF. The V gene is TRBV6-5, the J gene TRBJ1-2; 7 bases are shared with TRBD1. Germline loops: CDR1 MNHEY, CDR2 SVGAGI. J lost 6 bases, V lost 6 bases, and 7 bases had no gene match. The CDR3 is made up of 13 amino acids.

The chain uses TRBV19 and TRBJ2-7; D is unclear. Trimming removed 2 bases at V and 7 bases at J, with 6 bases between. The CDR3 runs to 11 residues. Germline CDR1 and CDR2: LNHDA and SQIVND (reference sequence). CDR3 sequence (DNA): TGTGCCAGTAGTATACGCGAGGAGCAGTACTTC. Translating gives CASSIREEQYF. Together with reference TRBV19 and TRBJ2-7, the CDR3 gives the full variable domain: DGGITQSPKYLFRKEGQNVTLSCEQNLNHDAMYWYRQDPGQGLRLIYYSQIVNDFQKGDIAEGYSVSREKKESFPLTVTSAQKNPTAFYLCASSIREEQYFGPGTRLTVT.